This T cell receptor beta chain was recovered during a study of vaccination and CD4 T cells after COVID-19. Study-wide context: Each convalescent patient was PCR positive for SARS-CoV-2 on nasal swab; eight or nine cases were mild and one severe. The stimulus for the cells was overlapping spike peptides derived from SARS-CoV-2, HCoV-NL63, HCoV-OC43 and HCoV-229E.

Treatment given: approximately 11-day PBMC culture with coronavirus spike peptide pools or control peptides (ViraFEST assay). At the Johns Hopkins FTIC core, DNA taken from cultured CD4+ T cells was sequenced by way of the Oncomine TCR Beta short-read assay. TCRdb redid the calling of the PCR reads with MiXCR, one entry per CDR3 protein. The sample lists 8,500 to 14,000 distinct CDR3 sequences, about three fifths occurring once. Points on this clonotype: No antigen is known for it.

The V and J ends lost 7 bases and 4 bases, in that order; junction bases with no gene match: 13. The germline V gene encodes CDR1 SQVTM and CDR2 ANQGSEA. CDR3 length: 16 residues. This TCR came from a human donor who had recovered from COVID-19. The sequenced material came from CD4+ T cells from blood, cultured in vitro. J is TRBJ2-3 and V is TRBV29-1, with 11 bases fitting TRBD2. CDR3 in DNA: TGCAGCGGAGGGGGAGGTGCTAGCGGGGGGTCAGATACGCAGTATTTT. Its protein is CSGGGGASGGSDTQYF.